Listed below are T cell receptor beta chains from one sample, sequenced in a study of CXCR3-negative and CXCR3-positive naive CD8 T cells. TCRdb re-analyzed the 5' RACE reads; it lists each CDR3 protein once, without DNA. The sample totals around 160,000 distinct CDR3 sequences. The sample was naive CXCR3+ CD8+ T cells from blood. All receptors come from a human donor in good health. Some clones in this sample may be carry-over from other donors' samples. Both conserved end residues are part of each CDR3. Fields, in order: CDR3 length, V gene, J gene, CDR3 protein.

15,TRBV29-1,TRBJ2-4,CSVLGAAGAKNIQYF
13,TRBV12-3/TRBV12-4,TRBJ2-7,CASSHPRGDEQYF
14,TRBV7-3,TRBJ2-5,CASSLTGVGETQYF
15,TRBV6-6,TRBJ1-2,CASSRSDGANYGYTF
17,TRBV7-3,TRBJ2-6,CASRSTDRPSGANVLTF
14,TRBV5-8,TRBJ1-1,CASSLWGSDTEAFF
15,TRBV7-6,TRBJ1-4,CASSAPGQGEEKLFF
14,TRBV10-2,TRBJ2-1,CASTSGSTYNEQFF
13,TRBV29-1,TRBJ2-7,CSVEVAGGYEQYF
15,TRBV5-1,TRBJ2-6,CASSLEWAGSNVLTF